This TCR beta chain was sequenced in a study of T cells in Graves' hyperthyroidism and ophthalmopathy. The source material, RNA transcripts, was used to amplify TCR beta CDR3 regions. First-round RT-PCR with HTBI primers amplified the TCR CDR3 region. MiXCR, applied by TCRdb to the multiplex PCR reads, yields one record per CDR3 protein. The sample contains under 550,000 distinct CDR3 sequences, roughly 13% of which appear only once. Trimming left V 4 bases short and J 2 bases short, with 5 bases between. Germline V lookup: CDR1 SGHVS, CDR2 FQNEAQ. The CDR3 totals 12 residues. This clonotype was counted at least ten times. Among the patients, aged 18 to 65, hyperthyroidism was newly diagnosed and had lasted under 2 months. Lactation, pregnancy, other autoimmune disease or uncontrolled infection excluded patients. The study based diagnoses on clinical symptoms, serum thyroxine and TRAb, thyroid ultrasound and orbital computed tomography.

This clonotype was obtained from a woman under 30 with Graves' hyperthyroidism. The sequencing input was blood. This rearrangement joins TRBV7-8 to TRBJ1-1; no definite D call. CDR3 residues: CASSSFNTEAFF. The CDR3 nucleotides are TGTGCCAGCAGCTCCTTTAACACTGAAGCTTTCTTT.